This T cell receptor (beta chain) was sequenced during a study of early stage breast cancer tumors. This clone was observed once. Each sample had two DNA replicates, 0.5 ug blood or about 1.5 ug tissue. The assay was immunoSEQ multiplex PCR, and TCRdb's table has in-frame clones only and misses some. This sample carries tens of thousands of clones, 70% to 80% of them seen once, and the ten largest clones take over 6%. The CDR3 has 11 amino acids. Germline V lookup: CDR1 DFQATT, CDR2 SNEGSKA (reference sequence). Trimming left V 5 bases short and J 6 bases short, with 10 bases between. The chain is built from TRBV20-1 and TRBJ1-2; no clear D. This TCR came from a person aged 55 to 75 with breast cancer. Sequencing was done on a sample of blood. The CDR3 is CSADSGHGYTF. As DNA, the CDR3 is TGCAGTGCTGATTCCGGCCATGGCTACACCTTC.